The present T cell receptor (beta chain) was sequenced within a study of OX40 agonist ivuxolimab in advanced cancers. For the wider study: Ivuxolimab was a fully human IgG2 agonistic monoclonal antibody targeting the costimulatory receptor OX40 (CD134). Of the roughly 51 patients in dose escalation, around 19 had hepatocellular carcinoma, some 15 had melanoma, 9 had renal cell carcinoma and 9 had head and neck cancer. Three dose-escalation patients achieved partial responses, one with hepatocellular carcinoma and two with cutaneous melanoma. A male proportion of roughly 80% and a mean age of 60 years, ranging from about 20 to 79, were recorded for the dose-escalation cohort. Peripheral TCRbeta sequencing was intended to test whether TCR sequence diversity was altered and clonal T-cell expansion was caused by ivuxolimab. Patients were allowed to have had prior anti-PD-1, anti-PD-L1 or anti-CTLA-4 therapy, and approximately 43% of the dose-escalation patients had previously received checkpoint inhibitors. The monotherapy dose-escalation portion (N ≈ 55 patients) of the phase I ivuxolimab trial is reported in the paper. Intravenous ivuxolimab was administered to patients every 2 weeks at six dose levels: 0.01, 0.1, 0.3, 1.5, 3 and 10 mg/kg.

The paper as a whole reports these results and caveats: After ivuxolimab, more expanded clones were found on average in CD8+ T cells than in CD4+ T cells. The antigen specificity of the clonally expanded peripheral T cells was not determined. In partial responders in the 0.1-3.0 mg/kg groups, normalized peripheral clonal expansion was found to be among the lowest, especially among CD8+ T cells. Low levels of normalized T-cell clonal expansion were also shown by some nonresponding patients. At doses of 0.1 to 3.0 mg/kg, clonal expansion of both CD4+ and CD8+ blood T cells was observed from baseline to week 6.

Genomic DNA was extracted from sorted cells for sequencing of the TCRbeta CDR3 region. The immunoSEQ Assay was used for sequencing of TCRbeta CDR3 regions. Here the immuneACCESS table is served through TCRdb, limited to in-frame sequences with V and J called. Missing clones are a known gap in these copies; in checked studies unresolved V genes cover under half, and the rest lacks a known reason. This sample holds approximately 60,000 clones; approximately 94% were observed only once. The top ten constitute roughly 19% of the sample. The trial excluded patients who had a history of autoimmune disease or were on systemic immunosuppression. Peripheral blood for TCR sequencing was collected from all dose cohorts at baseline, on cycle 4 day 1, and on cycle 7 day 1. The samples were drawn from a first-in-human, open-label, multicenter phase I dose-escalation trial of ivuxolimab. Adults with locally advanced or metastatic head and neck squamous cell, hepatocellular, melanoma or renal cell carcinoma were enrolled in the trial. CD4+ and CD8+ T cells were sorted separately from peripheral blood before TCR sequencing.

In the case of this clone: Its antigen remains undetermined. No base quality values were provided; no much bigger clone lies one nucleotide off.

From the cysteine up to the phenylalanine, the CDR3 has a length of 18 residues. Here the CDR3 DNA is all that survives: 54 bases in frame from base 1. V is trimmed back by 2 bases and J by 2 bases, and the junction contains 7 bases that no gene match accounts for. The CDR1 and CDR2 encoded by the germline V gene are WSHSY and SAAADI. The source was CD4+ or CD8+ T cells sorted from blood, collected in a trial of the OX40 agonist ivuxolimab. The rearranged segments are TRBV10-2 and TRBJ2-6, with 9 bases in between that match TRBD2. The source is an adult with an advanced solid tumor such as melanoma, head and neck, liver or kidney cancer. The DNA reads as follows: TGCGCCAGCAGTGAGGACGGCGGGAGGGCCCCTGGGGCCAACGTCCTGACTTTC. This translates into CASSEDGGRAPGANVLTF.